This TCR beta chain was documented in a study of blood T cell repertoires in COVID-19. The protocol was immunoSEQ multiplex PCR, while the TCRdb copy is restricted to in-frame clones and leaves out a portion. The sample yields a few hundred thousand clones, approximately 86% seen once. Sequencing used peripheral blood. The sequence came from a human donor in a cohort sampled during active COVID-19.

The CDR3 loop is CAWSVGPGGTYGYTF. CDR3 nucleotide sequence: TGTGCCTGGAGTGTAGGCCCAGGAGGGACGTATGGCTACACCTTC. V gene TRBV30 combines with J gene TRBJ1-2; possibly TRBD1 for D (5 bases). Per germline, CDR1 GTSNPN and CDR2 SVGIG (reference sequence). The CDR3 runs to 15 residues. V was cut by 0 bases and J by 5 bases, with 16 bases left in between.